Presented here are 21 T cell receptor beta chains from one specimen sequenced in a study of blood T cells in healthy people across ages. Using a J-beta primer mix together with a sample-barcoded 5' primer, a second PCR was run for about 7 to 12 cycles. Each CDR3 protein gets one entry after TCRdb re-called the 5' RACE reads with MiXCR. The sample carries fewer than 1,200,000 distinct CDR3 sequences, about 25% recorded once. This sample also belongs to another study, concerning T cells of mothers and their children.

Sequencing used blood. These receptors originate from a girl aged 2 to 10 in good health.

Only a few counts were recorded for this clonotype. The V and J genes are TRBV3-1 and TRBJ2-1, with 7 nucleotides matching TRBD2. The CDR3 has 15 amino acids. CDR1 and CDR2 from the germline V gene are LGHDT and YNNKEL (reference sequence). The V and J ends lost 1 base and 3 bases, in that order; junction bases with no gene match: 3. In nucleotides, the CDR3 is TGTGCCAGCAGCCAAGCGCCTAGCGGCTACAATGAGCAGTTCTTC. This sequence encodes CASSQAPSGYNEQFF.

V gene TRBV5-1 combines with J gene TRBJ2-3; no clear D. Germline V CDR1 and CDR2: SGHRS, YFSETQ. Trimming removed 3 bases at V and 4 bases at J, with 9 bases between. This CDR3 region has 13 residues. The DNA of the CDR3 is TGCGCCAGCAGCTCCTTTGAGTCAGATACGCAGTATTTT. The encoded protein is CASSSFESDTQYF. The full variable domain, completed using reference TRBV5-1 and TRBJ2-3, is KAGVTQTPRYLIKTRGQQVTLSCSPISGHRSVSWYQQTPGQGLQFLFEYFSETQRNKGNFPGRFSGRQFSNSRSEMNVSTLELGDSALYLCASSSFESDTQYFGPGTRLTVL.

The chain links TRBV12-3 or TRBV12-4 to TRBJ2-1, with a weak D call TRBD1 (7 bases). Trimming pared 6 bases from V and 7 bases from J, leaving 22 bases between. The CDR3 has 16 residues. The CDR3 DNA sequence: TGTGCCAGCAGCCGGGTTCTTAGCAGGGGGGATAATGAGCAGTTCTTC. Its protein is CASSRVLSRGDNEQFF.

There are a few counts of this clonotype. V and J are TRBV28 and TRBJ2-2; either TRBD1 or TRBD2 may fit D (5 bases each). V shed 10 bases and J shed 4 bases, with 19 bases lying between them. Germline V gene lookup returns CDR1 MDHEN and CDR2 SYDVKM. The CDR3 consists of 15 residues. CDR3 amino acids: CATYQAGAFTGELFF. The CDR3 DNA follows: TGTGCCACATACCAAGCCGGGGCATTCACCGGGGAGCTGTTTTTT.

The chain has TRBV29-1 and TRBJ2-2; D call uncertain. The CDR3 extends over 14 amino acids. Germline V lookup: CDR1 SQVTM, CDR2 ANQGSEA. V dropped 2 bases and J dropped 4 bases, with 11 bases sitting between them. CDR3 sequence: CSVESPRGTGELFF. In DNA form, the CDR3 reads TGCAGCGTTGAAAGCCCGAGAGGCACCGGGGAGCTGTTTTTT.

The CDR3 loop is CASSDREPQHF. In DNA form, the CDR3 reads TGTGCCAGCAGTGACCGGGAACCGCAGCATTTT. This chain uses TRBV6-2 or TRBV6-3 with TRBJ2-3, with D hard to call. The assigned J gene may be wrong: the sequence end matches TRBJ1-5 better. The germline CDR1 and CDR2 sequences are MNHEY and SVGEGT. This CDR3 is built from 11 residues.

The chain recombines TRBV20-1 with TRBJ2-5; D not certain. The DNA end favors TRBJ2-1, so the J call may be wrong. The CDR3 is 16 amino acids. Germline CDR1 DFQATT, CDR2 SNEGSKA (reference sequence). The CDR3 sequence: CSAREDVNPKVNEQFF. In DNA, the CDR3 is TGCAGTGCTAGAGAAGATGTGAACCCCAAGGTCAATGAGCAGTTCTTC.

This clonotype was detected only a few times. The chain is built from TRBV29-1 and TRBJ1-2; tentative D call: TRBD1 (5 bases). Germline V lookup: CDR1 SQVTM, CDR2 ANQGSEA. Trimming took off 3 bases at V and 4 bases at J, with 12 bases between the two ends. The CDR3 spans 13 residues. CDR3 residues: CSVDRVLTYGYTF. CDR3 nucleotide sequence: TGCAGCGTTGACAGGGTACTTACCTATGGCTACACCTTC.

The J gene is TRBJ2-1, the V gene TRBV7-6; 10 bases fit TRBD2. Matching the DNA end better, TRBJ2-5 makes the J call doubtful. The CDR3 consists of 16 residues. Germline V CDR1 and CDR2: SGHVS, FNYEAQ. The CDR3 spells CASSLERGGLWETQYF. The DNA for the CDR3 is TGTGCCAGCAGCTTAGAGCGGGGGGGGCTCTGGGAGACCCAGTACTTC.

In DNA form, the CDR3 reads TGTGCCAGCGGGCTGACTAGCCAAGAGACCCAGTACTTC. Translating gives CASGLTSQETQYF. The chain employs TRBV6-2 or TRBV6-3 and TRBJ2-5, with TRBD2 as a possible D gene (6 bases). The V and J ends lost 8 bases and 1 base respectively, with 11 bases between them. The CDR3 is 13 residues long. The germline CDR1 and CDR2 sequences are MNHEY and SVGEGT.

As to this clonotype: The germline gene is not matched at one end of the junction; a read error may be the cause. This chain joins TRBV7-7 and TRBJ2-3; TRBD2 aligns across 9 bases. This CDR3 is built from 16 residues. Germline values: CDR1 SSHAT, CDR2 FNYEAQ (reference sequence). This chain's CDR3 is CASSFGGGASTDTQYF. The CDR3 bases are TGTGCTAGCAGCTTTGGCGGGGGGGCTAGCACAGATACGCAGTATTTT.

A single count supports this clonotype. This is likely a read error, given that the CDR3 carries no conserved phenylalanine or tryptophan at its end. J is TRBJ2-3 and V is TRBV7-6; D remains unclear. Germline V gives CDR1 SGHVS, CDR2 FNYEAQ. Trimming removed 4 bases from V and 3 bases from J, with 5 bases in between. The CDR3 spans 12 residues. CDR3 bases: TGTGCCAGCAGCTCTAGGACAGATACGCAGTATCTT. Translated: CASSSRTDTQYL.

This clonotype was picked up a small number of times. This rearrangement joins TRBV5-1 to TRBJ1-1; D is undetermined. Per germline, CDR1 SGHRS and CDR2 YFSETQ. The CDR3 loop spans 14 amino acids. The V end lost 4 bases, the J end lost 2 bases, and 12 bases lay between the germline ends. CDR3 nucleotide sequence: TGCGCCAGCAGCCCCGAGATTTATAACACTGAAGCTTTCTTT. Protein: CASSPEIYNTEAFF.

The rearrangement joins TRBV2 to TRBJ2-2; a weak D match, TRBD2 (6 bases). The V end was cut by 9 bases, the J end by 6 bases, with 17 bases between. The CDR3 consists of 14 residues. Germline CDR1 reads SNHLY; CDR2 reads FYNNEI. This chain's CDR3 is CARQYQAGAGELFF. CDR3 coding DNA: TGTGCCAGACAGTACCAAGCGGGCGCCGGGGAGCTGTTTTTT.

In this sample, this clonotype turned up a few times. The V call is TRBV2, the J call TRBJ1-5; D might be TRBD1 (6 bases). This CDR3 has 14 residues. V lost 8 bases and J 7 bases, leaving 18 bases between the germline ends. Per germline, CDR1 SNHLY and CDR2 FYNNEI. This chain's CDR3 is CASRRGGGGQPQHF. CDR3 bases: TGTGCCAGCCGACGGGGCGGGGGCGGACAGCCCCAGCATTTT.

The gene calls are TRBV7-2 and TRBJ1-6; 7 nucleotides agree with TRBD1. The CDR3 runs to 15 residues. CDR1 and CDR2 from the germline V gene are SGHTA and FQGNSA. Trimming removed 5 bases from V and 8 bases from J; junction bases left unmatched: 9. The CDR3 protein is CASSGTGDAHSPLHF. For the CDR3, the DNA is TGTGCCAGCAGCGGTACAGGGGATGCCCATTCACCCCTCCACTTT.

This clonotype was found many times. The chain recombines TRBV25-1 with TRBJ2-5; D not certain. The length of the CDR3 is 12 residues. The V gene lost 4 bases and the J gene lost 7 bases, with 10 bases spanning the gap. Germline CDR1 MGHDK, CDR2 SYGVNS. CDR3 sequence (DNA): TGTGCCAGCAGTGGAGACGGGCGGACCCAGTACTTC. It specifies CASSGDGRTQYF.

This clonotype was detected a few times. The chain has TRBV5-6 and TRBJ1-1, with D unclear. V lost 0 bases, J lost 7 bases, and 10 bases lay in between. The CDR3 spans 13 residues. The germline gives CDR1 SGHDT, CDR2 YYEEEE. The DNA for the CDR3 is TGTGCCAGCAGCTTGGGGGTGATGGGTGAAGCTTTCTTT. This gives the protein CASSLGVMGEAFF.

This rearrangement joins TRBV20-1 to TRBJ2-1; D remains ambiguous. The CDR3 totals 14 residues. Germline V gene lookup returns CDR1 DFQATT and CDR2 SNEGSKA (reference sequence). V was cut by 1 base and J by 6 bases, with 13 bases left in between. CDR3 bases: TGCAGTGCTAGAGTACCAGGTCTCGGCAATGAGCAGTTCTTC. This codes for CSARVPGLGNEQFF.

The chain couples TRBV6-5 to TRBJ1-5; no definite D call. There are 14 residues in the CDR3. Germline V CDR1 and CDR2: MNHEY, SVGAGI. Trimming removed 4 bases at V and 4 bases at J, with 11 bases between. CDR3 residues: CASSSFDRNQPQHF. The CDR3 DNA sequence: TGTGCCAGCAGTTCTTTCGATCGTAATCAGCCCCAGCATTTT.

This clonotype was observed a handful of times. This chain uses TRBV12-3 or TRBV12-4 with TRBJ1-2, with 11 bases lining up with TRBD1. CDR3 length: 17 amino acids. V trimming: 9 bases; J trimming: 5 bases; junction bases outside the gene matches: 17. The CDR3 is CASLYEGRTGGQYGYTF. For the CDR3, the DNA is TGTGCCAGTCTGTACGAGGGTCGGACAGGGGGCCAATATGGCTACACCTTC.